Here is one TCR beta chain with its context. The entry originates in a study of blood T cell repertoires in COVID-19. Study-wide background: Sites in the United States, Italy and Spain provided acute and convalescent COVID-19 samples. PBMCs, B-cell-depleted T cells, or T cells provided the cDNA or gDNA that made up the material.

Germline assignment: CDR1 MDHEN and CDR2 SYDVKM. The CDR3 loop spans 13 amino acids. V lost 5 bases, J lost 4 bases, and 4 bases stayed unmatched. Per the original data handling: Quantification of nucleated cells was approximated via reference gene primer amplification. Produced via immunoSEQ multiplex PCR; TCRdb's table is partial and in-frame only. V and J calls and clone size are as listed in that table; D and trimming were resolved from the DNA. The table lists 110,000 to 150,000 clones, roughly 88% of them singletons. The receptor's source is a woman aged 50 to 60 with acute or convalescent COVID-19. This chain connects TRBV28 to TRBJ2-7; TRBD1 matches at 8 bases. Sequencing used peripheral blood. The CDR3 loop is CASSPTGGYEQYF. In DNA, the CDR3 is TGTGCCAGCAGTCCTACAGGGGGGTACGAGCAGTACTTC.